These 3 T cell receptor beta chains were all obtained from the same sample, sequenced in a study of tumor and adjacent non-tumor tissue in lung cancer. The library came from three nested PCR rounds adapted from ARM-PCR protocols. TCRdb reanalysed the multiplex PCR reads using MiXCR and keeps one entry per CDR3 protein. The table lists around 70,000 distinct CDR3 sequences, around 73% of them singletons. No cell sorting was done before RNA was extracted from the tissue. Sequencing was performed on lung tumor tissue. The receptors derive from a man between 60 and 75 years old with non-small cell lung cancer.

As regards this clonotype: At one end the junction does not follow the germline gene, possibly because of a read error. J is TRBJ1-1 and V is TRBV11-1; perhaps TRBD1 as D (6 bases). CDR1 and CDR2 (germline): SGHAT, FQDESV (reference sequence). The CDR3 runs to 13 residues. The CDR3 DNA follows: TGCGCCAGCAGCTTAGTGCCGGGGGCTGAAGCTTTCTTC. Translation gives CASSLVPGAEAFF.

Only one count was recorded for this clonotype. This rearrangement joins TRBV20-1 to TRBJ2-7; possible D gene TRBD1, 5 bases. Germline CDR1 reads DFQATT; CDR2 reads SNEGSKA (reference sequence). The CDR3 is 14 amino acids. V lost 7 bases to trimming and J lost 5 bases, with 21 bases between them. The CDR3 coding sequence is TGCAGTGGAGTTTGCACAAGGGGAAGGAACGAGCAGTACTTC. Protein product: CSGVCTRGRNEQYF.

In this sample, this clonotype turned up many times. V usage is TRBV30 and J usage is TRBJ1-3, with 9 bases matching TRBD1. V lost 2 bases to trimming and J lost 4 bases; unmatched junction nucleotides: 6. The germline gives CDR1 GTSNPN, CDR2 SVGIG (reference sequence). The CDR3 is made up of 15 amino acids. The CDR3 protein is CAWSRDRATGNTIYF. The CDR3 DNA sequence: TGTGCCTGGAGTCGGGACAGGGCTACCGGAAACACCATATATTTT.